This T cell receptor beta chain was documented in a study of blood T cell repertoires in COVID-19. Across the whole study: The United States, Italy and Spain provided the acute and convalescent COVID-19 samples. The analysed material was cDNA or gDNA that came from T cells, B-cell-depleted T cells, or PBMCs.

Per the authors' pipeline: Nucleated cell number was recorded as an estimate derived from reference gene primer amplification. The protocol was immunoSEQ multiplex PCR, while the TCRdb copy is restricted to in-frame clones and leaves out a portion. V, J and clone size derive from that table, while D and trimming were established from the DNA sequence. The table includes 35,000 to 45,000 clones, approximately 86% detected once. J gave up 9 bases and V 0 bases, and 8 bases lay outside the gene matches. This CDR3 is built from 15 residues. Looked up from germline, CDR1 is LGHDT and CDR2 is YNNKEL (reference sequence).

This receptor was taken from a woman older than 75 with acute or convalescent COVID-19. The chain is built from TRBV3-1 (or the pseudogene TRBV3-2) and TRBJ2-1, with 7 bases lining up with TRBD2. The sequencing sample was made of peripheral blood. This CDR3 reads CASSQDWREGREQFF. CDR3 sequence (DNA): TGTGCCAGCAGCCAAGATTGGAGGGAGGGACGTGAGCAGTTCTTC.